This T cell receptor beta chain was sequenced during a study of blood T cells in healthy people across ages. Findings and limits, study-wide: Roughly linear age-related decline in beta diversity appeared, significant by age around 40. Calculation of diversity from one million T cells yielded estimates considered to be underestimates.

Alongside a J-beta primer mix, a sample-barcoded 5' primer served in a second PCR lasting roughly 6 to 12 cycles. Each cDNA molecule carried a tag from a template-switch adaptor that contained 12 random nucleotides. TCRdb fed the 5' RACE reads into MiXCR, producing one record per CDR3 protein. The sample lists some 320,000 distinct CDR3 sequences, 25% to 30% occurring once. Turning to this clonotype: The antigen is undetermined.

The CDR3 length is 14 residues. V gave up 4 bases and J gave up 4 bases, with 14 bases separating them. Germline CDR1 is SGDLS and CDR2 is YYNGEE. Healthy Russian Caucasian donors spanned ages about 6 to 95 years. This chain connects TRBV9 to TRBJ1-2; tentative D call: TRBD1 (5 bases). Sequencing input: blood. The receptor's source is a woman in her sixties or seventies in good health. CDR3: CASSPGTATYGYTF. CDR3 bases: TGTGCCAGCAGCCCTGGGACGGCGACCTATGGCTACACCTTC.